This TCR beta chain was observed in a study of spatial heterogeneity in lung cancer. Each TCR cDNA molecule carried a unique molecular identifier. MiXCR, run by TCRdb on the 5' RACE reads, gives a single entry per CDR3 protein. The sample shows some 36,000 distinct CDR3 sequences, 6.5% to 9.5% of them seen only once. Study-level results: The appearance of ubiquitous expanded tumor TCRs in blood was greater at resection than follow-up.

The time point denotes: blood at routine non-recurrence follow-up after resection. This CDR3 is 18 amino acids long. V lost 5 bases and J lost 7, with 27 bases in between. Germline V gene sequence: CDR1 SGHVS, CDR2 FQNEAQ. Of note for this clonotype: Its specificity is unknown.

This chain links TRBV7-8 with TRBJ2-1; D might be TRBD1 or TRBD2, each matching 6 bases. Sequenced material: PBMCs, taken at follow-up. This clonotype originated in a male donor with early-stage non-small cell lung cancer. CDR3 coding DNA: TGTGCCAGCAGCCAATTATATATACTAGCAGGGGAGACAAATGAGCAGTTCTTC. It specifies CASSQLYILAGETNEQFF.